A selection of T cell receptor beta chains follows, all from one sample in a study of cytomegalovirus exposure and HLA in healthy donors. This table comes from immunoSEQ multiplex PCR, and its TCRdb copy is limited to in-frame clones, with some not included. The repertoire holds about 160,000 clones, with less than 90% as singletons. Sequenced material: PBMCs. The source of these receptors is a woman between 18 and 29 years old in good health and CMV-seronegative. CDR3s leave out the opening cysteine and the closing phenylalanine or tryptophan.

CDR3: ASRSGGEPYNEQF
J: TRBJ2-1
V: TRBV5-1

CDR3: ASSLIEGGTGELF
J: TRBJ2-2
V: TRBV6-5

CDR3: ASSLSRDRVYNEQF
J: TRBJ2-1
V: TRBV27

CDR3: ASSLHTGGANYGYT
J: TRBJ1-2
V: TRBV5-8

CDR3: ASSNKQGNSGNTIY
J: TRBJ1-3
V: TRBV5-4

CDR3: SVGGGPGTGELF
J: TRBJ2-2
V: TRBV29-1

CDR3: ASSYGRQGRLF
J: TRBJ2-2
V: TRBV27

CDR3: ASSPDRTEAF
J: TRBJ1-1
V: TRBV18

CDR3: ASSLAGGNNSPLH
J: TRBJ1-6
V: TRBV5-6

CDR3: AWSLGGTEAF
J: TRBJ1-1
V: TRBV30

CDR3: ASSFDRVSYEQY
J: TRBJ2-7
V: TRBV27

CDR3: SVAVTGREKLF
J: TRBJ1-4
V: TRBV29-1

CDR3: ASSLGSSYEQY
J: TRBJ2-7
V: TRBV5-6

CDR3: ASRMTSDGTQY
J: TRBJ2-3
V: TRBV2

CDR3: ASSLATSGRDTQY
J: TRBJ2-3
V: TRBV5-1

CDR3: ASTDSGGRSPLH
J: TRBJ1-6
V: TRBV6-5

CDR3: ASSQWTGRYGYT
J: TRBJ1-2
V: TRBV14

CDR3: ASSSGLVTDEQY
J: TRBJ2-7
V: TRBV27

CDR3: ASSTFGQGEGEKLF
J: TRBJ1-4
V: TRBV2

CDR3: ASSPSHDTDTQY
J: TRBJ2-3
V: TRBV6-4

CDR3: ASSQEGVAGGPNEQF
J: TRBJ2-1
V: TRBV4-3

CDR3: ASSPDSQNEQF
J: TRBJ2-1
V: TRBV6-4

CDR3: ASSLDWTSGIHEQF
J: TRBJ2-1
V: TRBV11-2

CDR3: AISESVQGARGANVLT
J: TRBJ2-6
V: TRBV10-3

CDR3: ATSTGEGYEQY
J: TRBJ2-7
V: TRBV15

CDR3: ASSLGLAGWETQY
J: TRBJ2-5
V: TRBV6-6

CDR3: ASSEGRGTIGELF
J: TRBJ2-2
V: TRBV2

CDR3: ASSSDRPHAGNEQF
J: TRBJ2-1
V: TRBV5-1